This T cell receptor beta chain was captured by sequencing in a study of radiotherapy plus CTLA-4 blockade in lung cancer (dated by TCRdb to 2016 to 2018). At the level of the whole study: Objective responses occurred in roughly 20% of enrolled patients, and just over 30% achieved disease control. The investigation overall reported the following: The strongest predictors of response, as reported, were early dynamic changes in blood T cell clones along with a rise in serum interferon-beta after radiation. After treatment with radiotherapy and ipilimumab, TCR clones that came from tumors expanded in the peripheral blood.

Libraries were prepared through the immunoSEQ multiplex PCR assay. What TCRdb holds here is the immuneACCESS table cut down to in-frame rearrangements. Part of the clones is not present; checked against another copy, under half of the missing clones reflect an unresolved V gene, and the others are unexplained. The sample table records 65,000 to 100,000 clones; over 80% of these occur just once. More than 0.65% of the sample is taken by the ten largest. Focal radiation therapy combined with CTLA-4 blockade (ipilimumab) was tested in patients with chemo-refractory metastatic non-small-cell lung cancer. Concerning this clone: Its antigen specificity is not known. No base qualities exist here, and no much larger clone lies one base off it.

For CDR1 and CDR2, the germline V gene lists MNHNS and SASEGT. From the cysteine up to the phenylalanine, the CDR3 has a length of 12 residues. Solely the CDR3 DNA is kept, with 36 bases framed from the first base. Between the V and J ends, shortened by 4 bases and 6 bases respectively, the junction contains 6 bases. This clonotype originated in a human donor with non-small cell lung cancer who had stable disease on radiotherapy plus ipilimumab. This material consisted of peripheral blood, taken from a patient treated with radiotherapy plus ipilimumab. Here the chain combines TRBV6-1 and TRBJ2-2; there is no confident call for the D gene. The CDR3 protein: CASSVASGELFF. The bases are TGTGCCAGCAGTGTTGCCTCCGGGGAGCTGTTTTTT.